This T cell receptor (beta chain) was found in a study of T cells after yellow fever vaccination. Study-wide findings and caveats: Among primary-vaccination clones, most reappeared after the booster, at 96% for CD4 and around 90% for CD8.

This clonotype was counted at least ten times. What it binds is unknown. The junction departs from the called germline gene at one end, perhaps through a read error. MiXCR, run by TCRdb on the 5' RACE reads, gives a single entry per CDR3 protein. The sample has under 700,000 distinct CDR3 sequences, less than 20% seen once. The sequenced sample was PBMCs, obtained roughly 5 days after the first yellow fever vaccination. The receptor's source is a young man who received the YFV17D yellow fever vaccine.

The CDR3 spells CASSLGQIMNTEAFF. The DNA for the CDR3 is TGCGCCAGCAGCCTCGGACAGATTATGAACACTGAAGCTTTCTTT. This rearrangement joins TRBV7-2 to TRBJ1-1; TRBD1 is a possible D gene (6 bases). CDR3 length: 15 amino acids. Germline values: CDR1 SGHTA, CDR2 FQGNSA. Full variable domain (rest looked up from reference TRBV7-2 and TRBJ1-1): GAGVSQSPSNKVTEKGKDVELRCDPISGHTALYWYRQSLGQGLEFLIYFQGNSAPDKSGLPSDRFSAERTGGSVSTLTIQRTQQEDSAVYLCASSLGQIMNTEAFFGQGTRLTVV.